The 21 T cell receptor beta chains in this list originate from one sample, sequenced in a study of blood T cell repertoires in COVID-19. Using immunoSEQ multiplex PCR, the repertoire was profiled, and TCRdb retains in-frame clones only, with some absent. The sample records tens of thousands of clones, about 77% being singletons. The sample was peripheral blood. The receptors shown here come from a man in his 70s with COVID-19, enrolled during active disease.

This chain connects TRBV28 to TRBJ2-5; 8 nucleotides agree with TRBD2. This CDR3 is 13 amino acids long. Germline V CDR1 and CDR2: MDHEN, SYDVKM. With 5 bases clipped from V and 3 bases from J, the junction kept 2 bases outside the gene matches. In nucleotides, the CDR3 is TGTGCCAGCAGTAATAGCGGGGAAGAGACCCAGTACTTC. Translated, it gives CASSNSGEETQYF.

The V call is TRBV28, the J call TRBJ1-1; D is ambiguous. The CDR3 is made up of 10 amino acids. Germline V lookup: CDR1 MDHEN, CDR2 SYDVKM. With 5 bases removed from V and 7 bases from J, the gap between germline ends came to 5 bases. CDR3 nucleotide sequence: TGTGCCAGCAGTGCCTATGAAGCTTTCTTT. Amino acid sequence: CASSAYEAFF.

This chain joins TRBV6-6 and TRBJ2-3; TRBD1 agrees at 10 bases. V was clipped by 5 bases and J by 1 base; unmatched bases: 9. The germline V gene encodes CDR1 MNHNY and CDR2 SVGAGI (reference sequence). The CDR3 length is 17 residues. The CDR3 is CASSPGTGVSGTDTQYF. CDR3 coding DNA: TGTGCCAGCAGTCCCGGGACAGGGGTTTCAGGCACAGATACGCAGTATTTT.

The chain combines TRBV7-3 with TRBJ2-5, with D hard to call. CDR1 and CDR2 from the germline V gene are SGHTA and FQGTGA. The CDR3 consists of 13 residues. Trimming stripped 0 bases from V and 2 bases from J, with 4 bases between. CDR3 residues: CASSLTRQETQYF. The DNA for the CDR3 is TGTGCCAGCAGCTTAACCAGACAAGAGACCCAGTACTTC.

This clone occurred a few times. This chain joins TRBV5-1 and TRBJ2-7; the D is unclear. Germline lookup yields CDR1 SGHRS and CDR2 YFSETQ. The CDR3 runs to 14 residues. V was trimmed by 1 base and J by 0 bases, leaving 8 bases between them. The CDR3 DNA reads TGCGCCAGCAGCTTGATTCCGGGCTCCTACGAGCAGTACTTC. This translates into CASSLIPGSYEQYF.

This clone was detected only once. This chain uses TRBV6-5 with TRBJ1-2; TRBD1 matches at 10 bases. The CDR3 extends over 13 amino acids. Germline V CDR1 and CDR2: MNHEY, SVGAGI. V lost 5 bases and J lost 6; bases outside the gene matches: 3. This chain's CDR3 is CASSTGQGDGYTF. In DNA form, the CDR3 reads TGTGCCAGCAGTACTGGACAGGGGGATGGCTACACCTTC.

This clone was seen more than once but under ten times. V usage is TRBV12-3 or TRBV12-4 and J usage is TRBJ1-1; D not certain. This CDR3 region has 13 residues. V was pared by 4 bases and J by 4 bases, with 10 bases between. The CDR3 sequence is CASSSGGSTEAFF. The CDR3 coding sequence is TGTGCCAGCAGTTCGGGAGGAAGCACTGAAGCTTTCTTT.

This chain links TRBV5-1 with TRBJ2-1; the match to TRBD1 covers 7 bases. This CDR3 contains 17 residues. Germline V gives CDR1 SGHRS, CDR2 YFSETQ. V lost 1 base to trimming and J lost 5 bases; unmatched junction nucleotides: 12. CDR3: CASSLYRSRGSDNEQFF. For the CDR3, the DNA is TGCGCCAGCAGCTTGTACAGATCCAGGGGGTCAGACAATGAGCAGTTCTTC.

The chain employs TRBV6-6 and TRBJ1-2; TRBD1 agrees at 9 bases. Germline V gene sequence: CDR1 MNHNY, CDR2 SVGAGI (reference sequence). The junction had 9 bases not matched to a gene; V was cut back by 2 bases and J by 8 bases. The CDR3 is made up of 15 amino acids. The CDR3 DNA reads as TGTGCCAGCAGTTACCCCGGGGACAGGGCGGGAGGCTACACCTTC. It codes for CASSYPGDRAGGYTF.

This clone has at least ten counts. The chain carries TRBV5-5 and TRBJ1-4, with unresolved D. The ends were cut back, 4 bases at V and 8 bases at J, with 18 bases in the middle. Per germline, CDR1 SGHKS and CDR2 YYEKEE (reference sequence). CDR3 size: 15 residues. CDR3 coding DNA: TGTGCCAGCAGCCTCGCGGCCAATAGAGGAGAAAAACTGTTTTTT. Protein: CASSLAANRGEKLFF.

The chain has TRBV5-1 and TRBJ2-5; TRBD1 matches at 9 bases. Germline CDR1 and CDR2: SGHRS and YFSETQ. Trimming removed 0 bases from V and 1 base from J; junction bases left unmatched: 4. The CDR3 extends over 16 amino acids. Here the CDR3 reads CASSLGGQGSQETQYF. The CDR3 bases are TGCGCCAGCAGCTTGGGGGGACAGGGAAGCCAAGAGACCCAGTACTTC.

V is TRBV19 and J is TRBJ2-6; TRBD2 is a possible D gene (5 bases). From germline, CDR1 is LNHDA and CDR2 SQIVND (reference sequence). Trimming removed 7 bases at V and 0 bases at J, with 10 bases between. The CDR3 runs to 15 residues. CDR3 protein: CASIPGFSGANVLTF. In DNA, the CDR3 is TGTGCCAGTATCCCGGGGTTCTCTGGGGCCAACGTCCTGACTTTC.

The CDR3 is CASSSLAGGYEQYF. The CDR3 DNA reads as TGCGCCAGCAGCTCACTAGCGGGGGGCTACGAGCAGTACTTC. J is TRBJ2-7 and V is TRBV5-1, with 12 nucleotides matching TRBD2. Germline V gives CDR1 SGHRS, CDR2 YFSETQ. The CDR3 is 14 amino acids. With V trimmed by 3 bases and J by 3 bases, 1 base remained unmatched.

The CDR3 region is CATDFGTNYGYTF. In DNA form, the CDR3 reads TGTGCCACCGACTTCGGGACTAACTATGGCTACACCTTC. The chain links TRBV21-1 to TRBJ1-2. TRBV21-1 corresponds to a pseudogene. The CDR3 sequence is 13 residues long.

CDR3 protein: CASSPGRGLRYGYTF. The CDR3 nucleotides are TGTGCCAGTAGTCCCGGGAGGGGGCTTCGCTATGGCTACACCTTC. The chain carries TRBV19 and TRBJ1-2, with 7 bases aligning to TRBD1. This CDR3 is built from 15 residues. The germline V gene has CDR1 LNHDA and CDR2 SQIVND (reference sequence). After removal of 5 bases from V and 4 bases from J, the junction contained 10 bases not matched to a gene. Looking up the rest from reference TRBV19 and TRBJ1-2 gives the full variable domain: DGGITQSPKYLFRKEGQNVTLSCEQNLNHDAMYWYRQDPGQGLRLIYYSQIVNDFQKGDIAEGYSVSREKKESFPLTVTSAQKNPTAFYLCASSPGRGLRYGYTFGSGTRLTVV.

The chain couples TRBV5-6 to TRBJ1-5; no firm D call. This CDR3 contains 17 residues. Germline V lookup: CDR1 SGHDT, CDR2 YYEEEE. With 1 base removed from V and 0 bases from J, the gap between germline ends came to 14 bases. The CDR3 DNA is TGTGCCAGCAGCTTGAGAGGCCCTTATACTAGCAATCAGCCCCAGCATTTT. Amino acids: CASSLRGPYTSNQPQHF.

This clone showed up just once. This chain uses TRBV5-1 with TRBJ2-2; possibly TRBD2 for D (5 bases). V dropped 4 bases and J dropped 1 base, with 14 bases sitting between them. The CDR3 is made up of 16 amino acids. Per the germline V gene, CDR1 is SGHRS and CDR2 is YFSETQ. Here the CDR3 reads CASSGRPRRNTGELFF. CDR3 DNA sequence: TGCGCCAGCAGCGGGAGACCGAGAAGGAACACCGGGGAGCTGTTTTTT.

The chain combines TRBV6-5 with TRBJ2-2; perhaps TRBD1 as D (6 bases). The length of the CDR3 is 15 residues. CDR1 is MNHEY and CDR2 is SVGAGI in the germline V gene. The V gene lost 4 bases and the J gene lost 1 base, with 10 bases spanning the gap. The CDR3 bases are TGTGCCAGCAGTTCCCAGGGGTTGAACACCGGGGAGCTGTTTTTT. It translates to CASSSQGLNTGELFF.

The genes are TRBV30 and TRBJ2-2; possibly TRBD2 for D (5 bases). Germline V CDR1 and CDR2: GTSNPN, SVGIG (reference sequence). Deletions cut 0 bases from V and 6 bases from J, with 17 bases between. The CDR3 sequence is 16 residues long. CDR3 in amino acids: CAWSVEAIRLSGELFF. The CDR3 nucleotides are TGTGCCTGGAGTGTGGAGGCTATTCGTCTCTCCGGGGAGCTGTTTTTT.

The chain carries TRBV7-3 and TRBJ2-3, with D perhaps TRBD2 (6 bases). V gave up 3 bases and J gave up 0 bases, with 16 bases separating them. The CDR3 is 17 residues long. Germline-derived CDR1 and CDR2 are SGHTA and FQGTGA. DNA of the CDR3: TGTGCCAGCAGCTTGGTGGGGGGAAGGTCGAGCACAGATACGCAGTATTTT. This codes for CASSLVGGRSSTDTQYF. Full variable domain (rest looked up from reference TRBV7-3 and TRBJ2-3): GAGVSQTPSNKVTEKGKYVELRCDPISGHTALYWYRQSLGQGPEFLIYFQGTGAADDSGLPNDRFFAVRPEGSVSTLKIQRTERGDSAVYLCASSLVGGRSSTDTQYFGPGTRLTVL.

For the CDR3, the DNA is TGTGCCAGCAGCCAAGGCCCACTAGCGGGCTCCTACAATGAGCAGTTCTTC. Protein: CASSQGPLAGSYNEQFF. The chain combines TRBV3-1 (or the pseudogene TRBV3-2) with TRBJ2-1, with 9 bases lining up with TRBD2. Trimming at V came to 1 base and at J to 0 bases, leaving 4 bases not matched to a gene. Germline assignment: CDR1 LGHDT and CDR2 YNNKEL (reference sequence). The length of the CDR3 is 17 residues.